This T cell receptor (beta chain) is drawn from a study of blood T cells in healthy people across ages. CDR1 and CDR2 (germline): MNHNS, SASEGT. The CDR3 contains 13 residues. Concerning this clonotype itself: Its target is not known. Its ends do not fully match the called genes, so a read error is possible.

The study's findings and limits: Changes in expanded clonotypes were possibly confounded, as the CMV status of donors was unknown.

It was 9.5 to 10 milliliters of peripheral blood that were drawn from each donor. The authors ran a second PCR of 7 to 11 cycles using a sample-barcoded 5' primer and a J-beta primer mix. TCRdb analysed the 5' RACE reads with MiXCR anew, one entry per CDR3 protein. The table includes some 1,000,000 distinct CDR3 sequences, almost 25% detected once. These data also featured in a second study, about T cells of mothers and their children. That work adds: Study donors consisted of a few healthy Caucasian mothers and their six children.

Source material: blood. The TCR sequence derives from a girl aged 2-9 years in good health. The chain couples TRBV6-1 to TRBJ1-1; tentative D call: TRBD1 (5 bases). Here the CDR3 reads CASSGGRSTEAFF. As DNA, the CDR3 is TGCGCCAGCAGTGGGGGTAGAAGCACTGAAGCTTTCTTT.